Detailed here is one T cell receptor beta chain. What it recognizes is unknown. From each donor, at least one pre-ART PBMC sample and at least two post-ART PBMC samples were obtained. The data derive from a study of long-term antiretroviral therapy in people with HIV. They ran version v3.0 of the immunoSEQ assay at survey level. Profiled with immunoSEQ multiplex PCR; TCRdb holds only in-frame clones, not every one. The sample carries tens of thousands of clones, about 80% recorded once. V dropped 0 bases and J dropped 7 bases, with 14 bases sitting between them. CDR1 SGHRS and CDR2 YFSETQ come from the germline V gene. This CDR3 region has 15 residues. Overall study results and limits: Repertoires from HIV showed CDR3 length ranges narrower than those of controls. After ART, diversity increased yet remained lower than transplant donor controls. Dominance of pre-ART expanded clones persisted, fluctuating and often declining after ART.

The source was unsorted PBMCs, collected 0.5 years before starting antiretroviral therapy. The chain combines TRBV5-1 with TRBJ2-1, with D possibly matching TRBD1 (6 bases). This sequence was found in a man aged 35 to 55 with HIV. In DNA, the CDR3 is TGCGCCAGCAGCTTGGCCATTACAGGGCCGAATGAGCAGTTCTTC. Translated: CASSLAITGPNEQFF.